The clone carrying this TCR beta chain was observed once. Random hexamers were used to reverse transcribe about 0.5 to 1 ug of RNA. An immunoSEQ multiplex PCR generated amplified TCR beta CDR3 products spanning 54 Vbeta and 13 Jbeta. TCRdb re-analysed the immunoSEQ multiplex PCR reads in MiXCR, keeping a single row per CDR3 protein. The sample lists approximately 300,000 distinct CDR3 sequences, 89% occurring once. This sample is part of a study of CD8 T cells in Susac syndrome. CDR3 length equals 14 residues. Trimming removed 6 bases from V and 2 bases from J, with 8 bases in between. This sequence joins TRBV12-3 or TRBV12-4 and TRBJ2-6, with a possible D match to TRBD1 (5 bases). This receptor was obtained from a human donor with multiple sclerosis. The sample comprised CD8+ T cells from PBMCs. This chain's CDR3 is CASSETAGANVLTF. The CDR3 nucleotides are TGTGCCAGCAGCGAGACAGCTGGGGCCAACGTCCTGACTTTC.